The 32 T cell receptor beta chains below come from one sample, sequenced in a study of cytomegalovirus exposure and HLA in healthy donors. Researchers ran the PCR with 60 Vbeta and 13 Jbeta primers. The data were produced by immunoSEQ multiplex PCR, yet TCRdb's version contains in-frame clones alone and is incomplete. The data show about 130,000 clones, with approximately 83% seen just once and 1% to 1.5% held by the top ten. The sample was PBMCs. These receptor sequences come from a girl aged 2 to 9 in good health and CMV-seronegative.

The chain links TRBV4-1 to TRBJ1-4; D is ambiguous. CDR1 is MGHRA and CDR2 is YSYEKL in the germline V gene. This CDR3 contains 14 residues. V was trimmed by 1 base and J by 7 bases, leaving 10 bases between them. The CDR3, as DNA: TGCGCCAGCAGCCAAGTATCGAGCGGTGAAAAACTGTTTTTT. It codes for CASSQVSSGEKLFF.

This clone was seen just once. The genes are TRBV10-3 and TRBJ2-5, with 7 bases that match TRBD2. The end of the DNA is better explained by TRBJ2-7, so the J call may be wrong. This CDR3 spans 13 amino acids. Germline CDR1 is ENHRY and CDR2 is SYGVKD. CDR3 nucleotide sequence: TGTGCCATCATGGGAGGGGCATCCTACGAGCAGTACTTC. Translation: CAIMGGASYEQYF.

The rearrangement links TRBV28 to TRBJ2-1, with TRBD2 identical over 8 bases. CDR1 is MDHEN and CDR2 is SYDVKM in the germline V gene. This CDR3 contains 15 residues. The J segment lost 4 bases and the V segment lost 4 bases, leaving 6 bases of the junction unmatched. The CDR3 is CASSSPSGGYNEQFF. DNA of the CDR3: TGTGCCAGCAGTTCCCCAAGCGGGGGTTACAATGAGCAGTTCTTC.

The chain is built from TRBV5-1 and TRBJ2-7; 7 bases fit TRBD1. The CDR3 contains 20 residues. Per the germline V gene, CDR1 is SGHRS and CDR2 is YFSETQ. V trimming: 0 bases; J trimming: 0 bases; junction bases outside the gene matches: 18. The CDR3 DNA sequence: TGCGCCAGCAGCTTGGTGAGGGGGCCCACCTGGGACCTTAGCTCCTACGAGCAGTACTTC. It specifies CASSLVRGPTWDLSSYEQYF.

CDR3 residues: CASSFASGGYEQYF. The DNA for the CDR3 is TGTGCCAGCAGTTTCGCTAGCGGGGGTTACGAGCAGTACTTC. The genes are TRBV27 and TRBJ2-7; 10 bases are shared with TRBD2. This CDR3 comprises 14 residues. Germline V CDR1 and CDR2: MNHEY, SMNVEV (reference sequence). V lost 3 bases and J lost 4; bases outside the gene matches: 3.

This clone was seen once. The chain is built from TRBV7-9 and TRBJ1-5; 9 bases map to TRBD1. The germline CDR1 and CDR2 sequences are SEHNR and FQNEAQ (reference sequence). After removal of 5 bases from V and 4 bases from J, the junction contained 0 bases not matched to a gene. The CDR3 loop spans 13 amino acids. The CDR3 region is CASSGTGNQPQHF. CDR3 coding DNA: TGTGCCAGCAGCGGGACAGGGAATCAGCCCCAGCATTTT.

This chain uses TRBV5-4 with TRBJ2-5; maybe TRBD1 (6 bases). V was pared by 0 bases and J by 5 bases, with 14 bases between. This CDR3 is 15 amino acids long. Germline V lookup: CDR1 SGHNT, CDR2 YYREEE (reference sequence). CDR3 sequence reads: CASSLDTGTGETQYF. The CDR3 nucleotides are TGTGCCAGCAGCTTGGACACTGGCACAGGGGAGACCCAGTACTTC.

Turning to this clone: The same CDR3 arises from other DNA sequences in this sample as well. The chain carries TRBV5-4 and TRBJ2-1; 12 bases are a match to TRBD2. The CDR3 has 15 amino acids. Unmatched junction bases numbered 4, after V lost 3 bases and J lost 6 bases. The germline CDR1 and CDR2 sequences are SGHNT and YYREEE (reference sequence). The CDR3, as DNA: TGTGCCAGCAGCTCACTAGCGGGAGGTTTCAATGAGCAGTTCTTC. Protein product: CASSSLAGGFNEQFF.

In DNA form, the CDR3 reads TGTGCCATCAGTGGGGTAACGGCGGCCTACGAGCAGTACTTC. Translating gives CAISGVTAAYEQYF. V is TRBV10-3 and J is TRBJ2-7; D is unresolved. The germline V gene has CDR1 ENHRY and CDR2 SYGVKD. Trimming pared 4 bases from V and 2 bases from J, leaving 12 bases between. The CDR3 length is 14 residues.

Details on this clone: The junction and the germline gene differ at one end; a read error may be behind it. V and J are TRBV4-1 and TRBJ2-7, with 13 bases aligning to TRBD2. The CDR3 totals 18 residues. CDR1 is MGHRA, CDR2 YSYEKL, per germline. DNA for the CDR3: TGCGCCAGCAGCCAAGAACTAGCGGGAGGGTCCTCCTCCCACGAGCAGTACTTC. This translates into CASSQELAGGSSSHEQYF.

The chain couples TRBV6-5 to TRBJ2-5; the D gene is possibly TRBD1 (6 bases). The end of the DNA fits TRBJ2-7 better, so the J call may be wrong. Germline V lookup: CDR1 MNHEY, CDR2 SVGAGI. This CDR3 spans 16 amino acids. CDR3 sequence reads: CASSYGKTGVSYEQYF. The CDR3 nucleotides are TGTGCCAGCAGTTACGGGAAGACAGGCGTCTCCTACGAGCAGTACTTC.

The chain has TRBV4-3 and TRBJ1-3; a weak D match, TRBD1 (5 bases). The V and J ends lost 1 base and 0 bases respectively, with 22 bases between them. Per germline, CDR1 LGHNA and CDR2 YSLEER. The CDR3 is 20 amino acids. CDR3 nucleotides: TGCGCCAGCAGCCAAGTTGGCTCCAACAGGTTTCAGAGCTCTGGAAACACCATATATTTT. Its protein is CASSQVGSNRFQSSGNTIYF.

This chain links TRBV7-3 with TRBJ2-3, with TRBD2 identical over 7 bases. The germline V gene has CDR1 SGHTA and CDR2 FQGTGA. The CDR3 is made up of 14 amino acids. Trimming at V came to 5 bases and at J to 4 bases, leaving 6 bases not matched to a gene. The CDR3 region has the DNA TGTGCCAGCAGCCTCGGACTAGGGGCAGATACGCAGTATTTT. Encoded protein: CASSLGLGADTQYF.

This clone was observed a few times. The chain links TRBV28 to TRBJ2-7; 8 bases map to TRBD1. V lost 11 bases and J lost 4; bases outside the gene matches: 10. Germline CDR1 reads MDHEN; CDR2 reads SYDVKM. This CDR3 is built from 13 residues. CDR3 region: CAVLDRADYEQYF. CDR3 bases: TGTGCCGTCCTGGACAGGGCGGATTACGAGCAGTACTTC.

This chain uses TRBV19 with TRBJ1-1, with 10 bases that match TRBD1. The V gene's germline CDR1 is LNHDA and CDR2 SQIVND (reference sequence). After removal of 5 bases from V and 4 bases from J, the junction contained 16 bases not matched to a gene. The CDR3 has 18 residues. In DNA form, the CDR3 reads TGTGCCAGTAGTCTCCTGGGCCCCGGGACAGGGGAATTCACTGAAGCTTTCTTT. This encodes CASSLLGPGTGEFTEAFF.

V and J are TRBV11-2 and TRBJ2-3, with TRBD2 matching over 11 bases. Germline lookup yields CDR1 SGHAT and CDR2 FQNNGV. V lost 3 bases, J lost 4 bases, and 6 bases stayed unmatched. CDR3 length equals 16 residues. CDR3 protein: CASSFGLAGRSDTQYF. The CDR3, as DNA: TGTGCCAGCAGCTTCGGACTAGCGGGCAGGTCAGATACGCAGTATTTT.

This chain links TRBV19 with TRBJ2-3; weak D call: TRBD2 (7 bases). CDR3 size: 14 residues. With 5 bases removed from V and 2 bases from J, the gap between germline ends came to 11 bases. Per germline, CDR1 LNHDA and CDR2 SQIVND (reference sequence). The CDR3 coding sequence is TGTGCCAGTAGTCCGCGGGGGCCCACAGATACGCAGTATTTT. Encoded protein: CASSPRGPTDTQYF.

The chain joins TRBV15 to TRBJ2-5; D might be TRBD2 (6 bases). The end of the DNA is better explained by TRBJ2-7, so the J call may be wrong. Germline values: CDR1 LNHNV, CDR2 YYDKDF (reference sequence). The CDR3 covers 17 residues. The CDR3 bases are TGTGCCACCAGCAGAGGCCTAGGGTGGACTAACAGCTACGAGCAGTACTTC. It translates to CATSRGLGWTNSYEQYF.

The sample holds a few counts of this clone. This rearrangement joins TRBV6-4 to TRBJ2-3; no reliable D call. The CDR3 is 15 residues long. Germline V gene sequence: CDR1 MRHNA, CDR2 SNTAGT. V gave up 2 bases and J gave up 1 base, with 10 bases separating them. CDR3 nucleotide sequence: TGTGCCAGCAGTGACCTCGAAGGAGGCACAGATACGCAGTATTTT. The encoded protein is CASSDLEGGTDTQYF.

The V gene is TRBV7-3, the J gene TRBJ1-6; D unclear. With 5 bases removed from V and 7 bases from J, the gap between germline ends came to 9 bases. The germline V gene encodes CDR1 SGHTA and CDR2 FQGTGA. CDR3 size: 13 residues. CDR3 nucleotide sequence: TGTGCCAGCAGCATCCGGGAAAATTCACCCCTCCACTTT. Its translation is CASSIRENSPLHF.

J is TRBJ1-1 and V is TRBV28; 9 bases fit TRBD1. V lost 5 bases to trimming and J lost 2 bases; unmatched junction nucleotides: 15. Germline CDR1 MDHEN, CDR2 SYDVKM. The CDR3 length is 18 residues. This chain's CDR3 is CASSPFGSGTGTNTEAFF. The CDR3 DNA reads as TGTGCCAGCAGTCCTTTTGGTTCCGGGACAGGGACAAACACTGAAGCTTTCTTT.

This clone occurred once. This sequence joins TRBV7-9 and TRBJ1-1, with D possibly being TRBD1 (6 bases). The CDR3 contains 15 residues. V shed 7 bases and J shed 1 base, with 16 bases lying between them. The germline V gene encodes CDR1 SEHNR and CDR2 FQNEAQ (reference sequence). The CDR3 DNA follows: TGTGCCAGCAACCCACAGGGAAAAGGGAACACTGAAGCTTTCTTT. It yields the protein CASNPQGKGNTEAFF.

The chain carries TRBV29-1 and TRBJ1-1, with TRBD1 matching 9 bases. Germline lookup yields CDR1 SQVTM and CDR2 ANQGSEA. Trimming at V came to 7 bases and at J to 2 bases, leaving 5 bases not matched to a gene. CDR3 length equals 13 residues. The CDR3 DNA is TGCAGCGCACGACAGGGGGGTAACACTGAAGCTTTCTTT. This sequence encodes CSARQGGNTEAFF. The full variable domain, in which reference TRBV29-1 and TRBJ1-1 provide the parts outside the CDR3, is SAVISQKPSRDICQRGTSLTIQCQVDSQVTMMFWYRQQPGQSLTLIATANQGSEATYESGFVIDKFPISRPNLTFSTLTVSNMSPEDSSIYLCSARQGGNTEAFFGQGTRLTVV.

V is TRBV19 and J is TRBJ2-2, with TRBD2 matching 7 bases. The CDR3 spans 16 residues. The ends lost 5 bases at V and 2 bases at J; junction bases unmatched: 8. The V gene's germline CDR1 is LNHDA and CDR2 SQIVND (reference sequence). The CDR3 nucleotides are TGTGCCAGTAGTGAACCGAGCGGGACCAACACCGGGGAGCTGTTTTTT. Protein product: CASSEPSGTNTGELFF.

The V and J genes are TRBV18 and TRBJ2-2; TRBD2 agrees at 10 bases. CDR1 is KGHSH, CDR2 LQKENI, per germline. This CDR3 contains 16 residues. Unmatched junction bases numbered 3, after V lost 3 bases and J lost 2 bases. CDR3 in DNA: TGTGCCAGCTCACCCCGGACTAGCGGAAACACCGGGGAGCTGTTTTTT. This encodes CASSPRTSGNTGELFF.

This clone was counted only a few times. This same CDR3 is encoded by further DNA sequences in the sample. The V call is TRBV7-9, the J call TRBJ2-3; 7 bases map to TRBD2. The CDR3 consists of 15 residues. Germline trimming cut 1 base from V and 1 base from J; bases unmatched to any gene: 2. The germline CDR1 and CDR2 sequences are SEHNR and FQNEAQ (reference sequence). The CDR3 bases are TGTGCCAGCAGCTTAGTTACTAGCGGCACAGATACGCAGTATTTT. Translation gives CASSLVTSGTDTQYF.

V usage is TRBV7-2 and J usage is TRBJ2-5; D unresolved. The J call is doubtful: the DNA matches TRBJ2-7 better. CDR3 size: 16 residues. Germline V gene lookup returns CDR1 SGHTA and CDR2 FQGNSA. CDR3 nucleotide sequence: TGTGCCAGCAGCTTAGTCGCAGGTGAAAATTCCTACGAGCAGTACTTC. Translated: CASSLVAGENSYEQYF.

This clone was seen only once. The V and J genes are TRBV19 and TRBJ1-1; TRBD1 might be the D (6 bases). CDR1 and CDR2 (germline): LNHDA, SQIVND (reference sequence). This CDR3 is 13 amino acids long. Between the trimmed V and J ends, which lost 6 bases and 4 bases, there was a span of 12 bases. The CDR3 coding sequence is TGTGCCAGTAGCGAGGGGGTTAGCACTGAAGCTTTCTTT. Translated, it gives CASSEGVSTEAFF.

Only a few counts were recorded for this clone. The V and J genes are TRBV6-1 and TRBJ1-1; D gene ambiguous. Between the trimmed V and J ends, which lost 6 bases and 1 base, there was a span of 15 bases. The length of the CDR3 is 15 residues. Germline V gene lookup returns CDR1 MNHNS and CDR2 SASEGT. For the CDR3, the DNA is TGTGCCAGCAGCCTATCCAAGATGTCGAACACTGAAGCTTTCTTT. It translates to CASSLSKMSNTEAFF.

The gene calls are TRBV6-5 and TRBJ2-2; the D gene is possibly TRBD2 (5 bases). This CDR3 has 12 residues. Germline V gives CDR1 MNHEY, CDR2 SVGAGI. Trimming pared 6 bases from V and 6 bases from J, leaving 8 bases between. The CDR3: CASRRGPGELFF. The CDR3 DNA follows: TGTGCCAGCAGAAGAGGGCCCGGGGAGCTGTTTTTT.

The J gene is TRBJ1-2, the V gene TRBV30; 7 bases map to TRBD1. Trimming at V came to 3 bases and at J to 4 bases, leaving 2 bases not matched to a gene. Germline CDR1 GTSNPN, CDR2 SVGIG (reference sequence). CDR3 length equals 12 residues. The CDR3 region has the DNA TGTGCCTGGAGCCGACAGGGCTATGGCTACACCTTC. Its protein product is CAWSRQGYGYTF.

The rearrangement uses TRBV5-1 and TRBJ1-1, with 10 bases aligning to TRBD1. Germline assignment: CDR1 SGHRS and CDR2 YFSETQ. Trimming cost V 6 bases and J 1 base; bases outside gene matches: 3. The length of the CDR3 is 14 residues. This CDR3 reads CASIRDRGNTEAFF. The DNA for the CDR3 is TGCGCCAGCATCCGGGACAGGGGGAACACTGAAGCTTTCTTT.